Below, 28 T cell receptor beta chains from the same sample are listed, as sequenced in a study of blood T cell repertoires in COVID-19. TCRdb's table, derived via immunoSEQ multiplex PCR, lists solely in-frame clones and lacks some. The data contain 400,000 to 550,000 clones, 87% of them seen just once; the ten biggest clones take up approximately 2%. Material: PBMCs or T cells enriched from blood (not recorded which). The receptors were gathered from a young woman with acute COVID-19.

The V call is TRBV7-9, the J call TRBJ1-2; the match to TRBD1 covers 8 bases. CDR3 length equals 16 residues. The junction had 16 bases not matched to a gene; V was cut back by 5 bases and J by 8 bases. Germline CDR1 reads SEHNR; CDR2 reads FQNEAQ (reference sequence). The CDR3: CASSPTSLDRGRGYTF. CDR3 in DNA: TGTGCCAGCAGCCCTACGTCCTTAGACAGGGGAAGAGGCTACACCTTC.

The chain carries TRBV5-6 and TRBJ1-2, with 8 bases aligning to TRBD1. The V gene end was trimmed by 7 bases and the J gene end by 6 bases; junction bases not matched to a gene: 5. This CDR3 is built from 12 residues. From germline, CDR1 is SGHDT and CDR2 YYEEEE. CDR3: CASGQGGDGYTF. The CDR3 nucleotides are TGTGCCAGCGGACAGGGAGGAGATGGCTACACCTTC.

This chain uses TRBV5-6 with TRBJ1-2; 7 bases are shared with TRBD1. J lost 6 bases, V lost 0 bases, and 8 bases had no gene match. The CDR3 consists of 15 residues. CDR1 is SGHDT, CDR2 YYEEEE, per germline. The CDR3 DNA reads TGTGCCAGCAGCTTGGCCTTCCGGGACAGAAATGGCTACACCTTC. Protein: CASSLAFRDRNGYTF.

The count of this clone is one. CDR3 DNA sequence: TGTGCCACCCACCGGGACAGGGACAATCAGCCCCAGCATTTT. It codes for CATHRDRDNQPQHF. V is TRBV19 and J is TRBJ1-5, with TRBD1 matching 9 bases. V shed 10 bases and J 3 bases; nucleotides not matched to a gene: 7. Germline values: CDR1 LNHDA, CDR2 SQIVND (reference sequence). This CDR3 contains 14 residues. Variable domain in full (rest from reference TRBV19 and TRBJ1-5): DGGITQSPKYLFRKEGQNVTLSCEQNLNHDAMYWYRQDPGQGLRLIYYSQIVNDFQKGDIAEGYSVSREKKESFPLTVTSAQKNPTAFYLCATHRDRDNQPQHFGDGTRLSIL.

The rearrangement joins TRBV6-5 to TRBJ2-7; 11 bases match TRBD1. V lost 6 bases and J lost 8; bases outside the gene matches: 6. CDR1 is MNHEY, CDR2 SVGAGI, per germline. The CDR3 consists of 13 residues. The CDR3 loop reads CASRAGTGGKQYF. The CDR3 DNA is TGTGCCAGCAGAGCCGGGACAGGGGGAAAGCAGTACTTC.

J is TRBJ2-7 and V is TRBV7-9; possibly TRBD2 for D (6 bases). Germline loops: CDR1 SEHNR, CDR2 FQNEAQ (reference sequence). V gave up 4 bases and J gave up 3 bases, with 10 bases separating them. The CDR3 consists of 13 residues. Written as DNA, the CDR3 is TGTGCCAGCAGCTCGCCGGGACTCTACGAGCAGTACTTC. Translated: CASSSPGLYEQYF.

The chain links TRBV11-2 to TRBJ1-1, with 7 positions matching TRBD1. The CDR3 is 17 residues long. With 6 bases clipped from V and 4 bases from J, the junction kept 17 bases outside the gene matches. Germline V gene data show CDR1 as SGHAT and CDR2 as FQNNGV. In nucleotides, the CDR3 is TGTGCCAGCAGTTTTACCCGAGGGTCCAGGGGGAGCACTGAAGCTTTCTTT. Its protein product is CASSFTRGSRGSTEAFF.

V and J are TRBV27 and TRBJ1-1; D not resolved. Germline V lookup: CDR1 MNHEY, CDR2 SMNVEV (reference sequence). The CDR3 covers 16 residues. The ends were cut back, 6 bases at V and 2 bases at J, with 19 bases in the middle. The CDR3 loop reads CASRRPGSVYNTEAFF. The DNA for the CDR3 is TGTGCCAGCAGAAGGCCGGGTTCCGTTTATAACACTGAAGCTTTCTTT.

This sequence joins TRBV6-1 and TRBJ1-6; D is possibly TRBD1 (5 bases). This CDR3 is 15 amino acids long. V was shortened by 3 bases and J by 10 bases, with 16 bases between the two germline ends. The germline V gene has CDR1 MNHNS and CDR2 SASEGT. The chain's CDR3 is CASSEVFGATSPLHF. CDR3 bases: TGTGCCAGCAGTGAGGTGTTTGGGGCTACGTCACCCCTCCACTTT.

The chain carries TRBV15 and TRBJ1-1; 10 nucleotides align to TRBD1. Per the germline V gene, CDR1 is LNHNV and CDR2 is YYDKDF (reference sequence). This CDR3 spans 15 amino acids. The trim removed 4 bases at V and 4 bases at J, leaving 6 bases unmatched. The CDR3 sequence is CATSNRQGASTEAFF. CDR3 bases: TGTGCCACCAGCAATAGACAGGGGGCGAGCACTGAAGCTTTCTTT. Using reference TRBV15 and TRBJ1-1 for the parts outside the CDR3, the full variable domain is DAMVIQNPRYQVTQFGKPVTLSCSQTLNHNVMYWYQQKSSQAPKLLFHYYDKDFNNEADTPDNFQSRRPNTSFCFLDIRSPGLGDTAMYLCATSNRQGASTEAFFGQGTRLTVV.

In its sample, this clone was seen once. CDR3 in DNA: TGTGCCAGCAGCGGCTACGAGAGGGGGCGAGATATCACCCCACCCCTCCACTTT. This sequence encodes CASSGYERGRDITPPLHF. This chain links TRBV7-6 with TRBJ1-6; TRBD1 matches 7 bases. Looked up from germline, CDR1 is SGHVS and CDR2 is FNYEAQ. This CDR3 region has 18 residues. The ends lost 5 bases at V and 11 bases at J; junction bases unmatched: 21.

The chain recombines TRBV5-1 with TRBJ2-6; D perhaps matches TRBD2 (5 bases). Trimming removed 5 bases from V and 0 bases from J, with 9 bases in between. This CDR3 region has 15 residues. Per germline, CDR1 SGHRS and CDR2 YFSETQ. CDR3 DNA: TGCGCCAGCAGGTCGGGGAGCTCTGGGGCCAACGTCCTGACTTTC. Amino acid sequence: CASRSGSSGANVLTF.

The chain joins TRBV18 to TRBJ2-1, with 12 positions matching TRBD1. V trimming: 3 bases; J trimming: 7 bases; junction bases outside the gene matches: 10. Germline CDR1 KGHSH, CDR2 LQKENI. The CDR3 runs 17 residues. The CDR3 spells CASSPITGTGGRNEQFF. The DNA of the CDR3 is TGTGCCAGCTCACCTATCACCGGGACAGGGGGCAGGAATGAGCAGTTCTTC. Full variable domain (missing parts from reference TRBV18 and TRBJ2-1): NAGVMQNPRHLVRRRGQEARLRCSPMKGHSHVYWYRQLPEEGLKFMVYLQKENIIDESGMPKERFSAEFPKEGPSILRIQQVVRGDSAAYFCASSPITGTGGRNEQFFGPGTRLTVL.

The chain couples TRBV12-5 to TRBJ1-1, with a possible D match to TRBD1 (5 bases). The germline V gene encodes CDR1 LGHNT and CDR2 FRNRAP. The CDR3 contains 16 residues. V was pared by 0 bases and J by 6 bases, with 17 bases between. CDR3 loop: CASGLVGGGTVAEAFF. As DNA, the CDR3 is TGTGCTAGTGGTTTGGTAGGTGGAGGGACTGTGGCTGAAGCTTTCTTT.

The V and J genes are TRBV11-2 and TRBJ1-2, with a tentative D call TRBD1 (5 bases). Germline assignment: CDR1 SGHAT and CDR2 FQNNGV. V lost 4 bases, J lost 0 bases, and 15 bases lay in between. The CDR3 consists of 16 residues. CDR3 sequence: CASSSREGQANYGYTF. Written as DNA, the CDR3 is TGTGCCAGCAGCTCAAGAGAAGGACAAGCTAACTATGGCTACACCTTC.

The sample holds a few counts of this clone. V usage is TRBV5-6 and J usage is TRBJ1-4; 9 bases are shared with TRBD1. The CDR3 consists of 14 residues. Germline CDR1 SGHDT, CDR2 YYEEEE. Trimming at V came to 4 bases and at J to 5 bases, leaving 3 bases not matched to a gene. As DNA, the CDR3 is TGTGCCAGCAGCGGAACAGGGGGCAATGAAAAACTGTTTTTT. This gives the protein CASSGTGGNEKLFF.

V usage is TRBV10-3 and J usage is TRBJ1-1, with D possibly TRBD1 on 6 matching bases. The CDR3 is made up of 13 amino acids. V was trimmed by 7 bases and J by 3 bases, leaving 12 bases between them. Germline V gene lookup returns CDR1 ENHRY and CDR2 SYGVKD. The CDR3 protein is CAIKTGSDTEAFF. The CDR3 DNA sequence: TGTGCCATCAAAACAGGGTCGGACACTGAAGCTTTCTTT.

The rearrangement links TRBV11-2 to TRBJ2-2; 7 bases line up with TRBD1. V shed 5 bases, J shed 7 bases, and the junction held 10 bases outside the gene matches. CDR1 is SGHAT and CDR2 is FQNNGV in the germline V gene. The CDR3 is 15 residues long. CDR3 coding DNA: TGTGCCAGCAGCCCTTTGCAGGGGGTTGGCGGGGAGCTGTTTTTT. It specifies CASSPLQGVGGELFF.

The chain employs TRBV24-1 and TRBJ2-3; TRBD1 matches 12 bases. Germline CDR1 is KGHDR and CDR2 is SFDVKD. The junction had 7 bases not matched to a gene; V was cut back by 3 bases and J by 4 bases. The CDR3 covers 17 residues. In DNA, the CDR3 is TGTGCCACCAGTGATCCTCGGGACAGGGGGCAATCAGATACGCAGTATTTT. It translates to CATSDPRDRGQSDTQYF.

The CDR3 DNA is TGTGCCAGTAGTATCGACAGGGGTTCCGAGACCCAGTACTTC. Translated, it gives CASSIDRGSETQYF. The genes are TRBV19 and TRBJ2-5; 8 positions agree with TRBD1. Losses at the gene ends were 3 bases for V and 5 bases for J; bases not matched to a gene: 5. This CDR3 is built from 14 residues. CDR1 is LNHDA and CDR2 is SQIVND in the germline V gene (reference sequence).

The CDR3 sequence: CSASPSGGRKNEQFF. The CDR3 nucleotides are TGCAGTGCTAGTCCCTCGGGGGGGCGGAAGAATGAGCAGTTCTTC. The V and J genes are TRBV20-1 and TRBJ2-1, with 8 bases that match TRBD2. The CDR3 sequence is 15 residues long. J lost 7 bases, V lost 3 bases, and 11 bases had no gene match. CDR1 DFQATT and CDR2 SNEGSKA come from the germline V gene (reference sequence).

Of note for this clone: An end of the junction differs from the germline gene, which may be a read error. This chain connects TRBV7-3 to TRBJ2-5; 7 nucleotides align to TRBD1. Germline-derived CDR1 and CDR2 are SGHTA and FQGTGA. The CDR3 loop spans 13 amino acids. The CDR3 sequence is CASSYDREEAQYF. CDR3 DNA sequence: TGTGCCAGCAGCTACGACAGGGAAGAGGCCCAGTACTTC.

The chain uses TRBV7-6 and TRBJ2-5; TRBD2 matches at 8 bases. This CDR3 is built from 16 residues. In germline, CDR1 is SGHVS, CDR2 FNYEAQ. The trim removed 1 base at V and 5 bases at J, leaving 9 bases unmatched. Here the CDR3 reads CASSLEVGGAKETQYF. In nucleotides, the CDR3 is TGTGCCAGCAGCTTAGAAGTCGGGGGGGCCAAGGAGACCCAGTACTTC.

This chain links TRBV4-3 with TRBJ2-2; 7 nucleotides match TRBD1. This CDR3 region has 14 residues. V dropped 3 bases and J dropped 5; count of bases not matched to a gene: 3. Germline CDR1 reads LGHNA; CDR2 reads YSLEER. In nucleotides, the CDR3 is TGCGCCAGCAGCCAGGGACAGTATACCGGGGAGCTGTTTTTT. It encodes CASSQGQYTGELFF.

The chain uses TRBV4-1 and TRBJ1-3, with no clear D. The CDR3 is made up of 17 amino acids. Trimming shortened V by 7 bases and J by 0 bases, and 19 bases separated the two germline ends. Germline CDR1 is MGHRA and CDR2 is YSYEKL. DNA for the CDR3: TGCGCCAGCAAGCCAAGATTAGAGGCGCTCTCTGGAAACACCATATATTTT. Its protein product is CASKPRLEALSGNTIYF.

This clone was seen a few times. The chain carries TRBV6-5 and TRBJ2-3; 11 bases line up with TRBD2. V dropped 5 bases and J dropped 5; count of bases not matched to a gene: 6. The CDR3 has 15 amino acids. Germline V CDR1 and CDR2: MNHEY, SVGAGI. The CDR3 region is CASSPIAGGQDTQYF. CDR3 in DNA: TGTGCCAGCAGTCCTATAGCGGGGGGGCAAGATACGCAGTATTTT.

The chain joins TRBV15 to TRBJ2-1; 10 bases line up with TRBD2. With 9 bases clipped from V and 6 bases from J, the junction kept 5 bases outside the gene matches. Germline values: CDR1 LNHNV, CDR2 YYDKDF (reference sequence). The CDR3 has 13 residues. CDR3 nucleotides: TGTGCCACGCAAGAGCGGGAGGGCAATGAGCAGTTCTTC. It codes for CATQEREGNEQFF.

The J gene is TRBJ1-3, the V gene TRBV19; 9 bases fit TRBD1. Germline CDR1 LNHDA, CDR2 SQIVND (reference sequence). Trimming removed 5 bases from V and 5 bases from J; junction bases left unmatched: 4. The CDR3 sequence is 14 residues long. The CDR3 protein is CASSFGQGRNTIYF. CDR3 bases: TGTGCCAGTAGTTTCGGACAGGGGAGAAACACCATATATTTT.